This T cell receptor (beta chain) was identified during a study of CD8 T cells in Susac syndrome. The germline V gene has CDR1 ENHRY and CDR2 SYGVKD. Trimming left V 4 bases short and J 4 bases short, with 13 bases between. This CDR3 has 14 amino acids. It was with random hexamers that roughly 0.5 to 1 ug RNA was reverse transcribed. TCRdb passed the immunoSEQ multiplex PCR reads through MiXCR, listing each CDR3 protein once. The table shows 200,000 to 300,000 distinct CDR3 sequences, with 90% to 97% occurring only once. The material sequenced was CD4+ T cells from PBMCs. The gene calls are TRBV10-3 and TRBJ1-2; D unclear. The sequence derives from a human donor with Susac syndrome. The chain's CDR3 is CAISVQSSGYGYTF. DNA of the CDR3: TGTGCCATCAGTGTGCAATCGTCGGGCTATGGCTACACCTTC.